This TCR beta chain was identified during a study of blood T cell repertoires in COVID-19. V shed 4 bases and J shed 6 bases, with 13 bases lying between them. Per the germline V gene, CDR1 is SGHAT and CDR2 is FQNNGV. CDR3 length equals 13 residues. Authors' methods: Estimation of nucleated cell counts relied on the amplification of reference gene primers. Generated by immunoSEQ multiplex PCR, the TCRdb table keeps only in-frame clones and is missing some. The V and J calls and the clone size are those of that table, but D and trimming were determined from the DNA. The profile shows 130,000 to 150,000 clones, roughly 77% of them singletons.

Input material: peripheral blood. The V call is TRBV11-2, the J call TRBJ2-7, with D tentatively TRBD1 (6 bases). The receptor's source is a woman aged 70-85 years with COVID-19, enrolled during active disease. CDR3 DNA: TGTGCCAGCAGCTCGATGGGGGCGGGCGAGCAGTACTTC. Protein: CASSSMGAGEQYF.